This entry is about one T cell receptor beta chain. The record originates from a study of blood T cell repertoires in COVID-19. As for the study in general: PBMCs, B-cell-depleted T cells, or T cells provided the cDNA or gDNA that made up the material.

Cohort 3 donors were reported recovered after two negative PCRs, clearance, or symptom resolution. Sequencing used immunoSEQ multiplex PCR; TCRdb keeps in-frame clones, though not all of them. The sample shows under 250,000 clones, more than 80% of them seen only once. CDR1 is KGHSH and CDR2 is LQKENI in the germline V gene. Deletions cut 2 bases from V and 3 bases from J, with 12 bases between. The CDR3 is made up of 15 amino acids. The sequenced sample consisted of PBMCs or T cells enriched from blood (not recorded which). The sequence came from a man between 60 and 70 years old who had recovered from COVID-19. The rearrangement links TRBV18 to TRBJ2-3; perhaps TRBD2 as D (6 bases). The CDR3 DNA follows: TGTGCCAGCTCACCAGATGCGGGGCCAACAGATACGCAGTATTTT. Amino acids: CASSPDAGPTDTQYF.